A single sample is the source of the 31 T cell receptor beta chains below, sequenced in a study of sequential checkpoint blockade in melanoma. Treatment denoted: randomized to nivolumab then ipilimumab (arm A) or the reverse (arm B). TCRdb's copy holds only in-frame clones and misses some; the assay was immunoSEQ multiplex PCR. The data show roughly 11,000 clones, 75% to 80% seen once. Sequenced material: CD8+ T cells sorted from blood (inferred from file names), taken from a patient given nivolumab and ipilimumab in sequence. These receptors all stem from a human donor with melanoma.

The chain links TRBV19 to TRBJ2-7; the match to TRBD2 covers 10 bases. V was pared by 2 bases and J by 3 bases, with 1 base of the junction left unmatched. The CDR3 runs to 14 residues. Germline CDR1 reads LNHDA; CDR2 reads SQIVND (reference sequence). CDR3 protein: CASSIRTSGYEQYF. CDR3 coding DNA: TGTGCCAGTAGTATACGGACTAGCGGCTACGAGCAGTACTTC.

This clone was seen a single time. This chain links TRBV4-3 with TRBJ2-1, with 7 bases lining up with TRBD2. Germline V CDR1 and CDR2: LGHNA, YSLEER. CDR3 length: 15 residues. V lost 4 bases to trimming and J lost 7 bases; unmatched junction nucleotides: 10. The CDR3 region is CASSPTGGNYNEQFF. In DNA, the CDR3 is TGCGCCAGCAGCCCAACGGGAGGAAATTATAATGAGCAGTTCTTC.

The chain employs TRBV4-1 and TRBJ2-3; TRBD2 aligns across 9 bases. The length of the CDR3 is 18 residues. Trimming removed 1 base from V and 0 bases from J; junction bases left unmatched: 8. CDR1 and CDR2 (germline): MGHRA, YSYEKL. CDR3 DNA sequence: TGCGCCAGCAGCCAAGTGGCTAGCGGGGCCCCTAGCACAGATACGCAGTATTTT. Amino acid sequence: CASSQVASGAPSTDTQYF.

The genes are TRBV9 and TRBJ2-1; 8 nucleotides line up with TRBD1. Per the germline V gene, CDR1 is SGDLS and CDR2 is YYNGEE. V lost 4 bases to trimming and J lost 6 bases; unmatched junction nucleotides: 3. This CDR3 is built from 13 residues. The CDR3 region is CASSPQGANEQFF. CDR3 nucleotide sequence: TGTGCCAGCAGCCCGCAGGGGGCCAATGAGCAGTTCTTC.

The gene calls are TRBV5-4 and TRBJ2-1, with TRBD1 matching 7 bases. This CDR3 is 15 amino acids long. V dropped 4 bases and J dropped 0; count of bases not matched to a gene: 4. Per the germline V gene, CDR1 is SGHNT and CDR2 is YYREEE (reference sequence). In DNA form, the CDR3 reads TGTGCCAGCAGCATCCGGGACAGCTCCTACAATGAGCAGTTCTTC. Protein: CASSIRDSSYNEQFF.

This chain uses TRBV11-2 with TRBJ2-7, with TRBD2 identical over 11 bases. The V segment lost 1 base and the J segment 4 bases; nucleotides outside the gene matches: 3. This CDR3 has 15 residues. Germline V gives CDR1 SGHAT, CDR2 FQNNGV. The CDR3, as DNA: TGTGCCAGCAGCTTAGGGGGACTAGCGGTATACGAGCAGTACTTC. Amino acids: CASSLGGLAVYEQYF.

CDR3 region: CASSQAAVFSEQYF. In DNA, the CDR3 is TGCGCCAGCAGCCAAGCAGCGGTTTTTAGCGAGCAGTACTTC. The chain couples TRBV4-1 to TRBJ2-7, with a tentative D call TRBD2 (5 bases). The germline V gene has CDR1 MGHRA and CDR2 YSYEKL. Trimming removed 1 base from V and 6 bases from J, with 13 bases in between. The CDR3 consists of 14 residues.

This clone occurred a few times. The rearrangement links TRBV23-1 to TRBJ1-4; 7 bases line up with TRBD1. TRBV23-1 counts as an open reading frame of uncertain function. The CDR3 spans 15 residues. With V trimmed by 4 bases and J by 5 bases, 7 bases remained unmatched. The CDR3 nucleotides read TGCGCCAGCAGTCCGACAGGGCTCCAGAATGAAAAACTGTTTTTT. Translation: CASSPTGLQNEKLFF.

The genes are TRBV9 and TRBJ2-5; D is unclear. Trimming pared 2 bases from V and 5 bases from J, leaving 7 bases between. This CDR3 spans 12 amino acids. CDR1 and CDR2 from the germline V gene are SGDLS and YYNGEE. CDR3 DNA sequence: TGTGCCAGCAGCGTCGCCGGGGAGACCCAGTACTTC. Encoded protein: CASSVAGETQYF.

The V and J genes are TRBV14 and TRBJ2-2; D is perhaps TRBD1 (6 bases). The CDR3 is 18 amino acids. Germline V gene lookup returns CDR1 SGHDN and CDR2 FVKESK. Trimming cost V 1 base and J 6 bases, with 21 bases left between them. The DNA of the CDR3 is TGTGCCAGCAGCCAAGGTCAACTACAGGGCTACGTTCCCGGGGAGCTGTTTTTT. It codes for CASSQGQLQGYVPGELFF.

This clone was seen only a few times. The chain uses TRBV27 and TRBJ2-1; 8 bases are a match to TRBD2. CDR1 is MNHEY, CDR2 SMNVEV, per germline (reference sequence). This CDR3 has 15 residues. J lost 4 bases, V lost 5 bases, and 7 bases had no gene match. The DNA for the CDR3 is TGTGCCAGCAGTATCGGTAGCGGGACTTACAATGAGCAGTTCTTC. Protein sequence: CASSIGSGTYNEQFF.

The chain is built from TRBV9 and TRBJ1-2; D is unresolved. The CDR3 is 16 residues long. Trimming stripped 4 bases from V and 3 bases from J, with 19 bases between. The germline V gene has CDR1 SGDLS and CDR2 YYNGEE. CDR3 nucleotides: TGTGCCAGCAGCTACATCCAACGGGGTGAAGACTATGGCTACACCTTC. Its protein product is CASSYIQRGEDYGYTF.

In its sample, this clone is medium-sized. V and J are TRBV4-1 and TRBJ2-7; a weak D match, TRBD1 (6 bases). The CDR3 sequence is 14 residues long. V was shortened by 0 bases and J by 7 bases, with 13 bases between the two germline ends. The germline gives CDR1 MGHRA, CDR2 YSYEKL. CDR3 region: CASSQDQGIVEQYF. As DNA, the CDR3 is TGCGCCAGCAGCCAAGATCAGGGGATAGTGGAGCAGTACTTC.

J is TRBJ2-2 and V is TRBV28; 12 positions agree with TRBD2. CDR1 is MDHEN and CDR2 is SYDVKM in the germline V gene. This CDR3 is 17 amino acids long. J was trimmed by 10 bases and V by 3 bases; bases with no gene match: 12. CDR3 coding DNA: TGTGCCAGCAGTTTGAACGAAGGACTAGCGGGAAGTGAGGAGCTGTTTTTT. Its translation is CASSLNEGLAGSEELFF.

The chain joins TRBV29-1 to TRBJ1-3; 8 bases fit TRBD1. The CDR3 totals 14 residues. Germline V gives CDR1 SQVTM, CDR2 ANQGSEA. The V segment lost 4 bases and the J segment 2 bases; nucleotides outside the gene matches: 4. This CDR3 reads CSVGGTGAGNTIYF. CDR3 sequence (DNA): TGCAGCGTTGGGGGGACAGGAGCTGGAAACACCATATATTTT.

Relative to its sample, this clone is large. The CDR3: CASSPGQGSYEQYF. CDR3 in DNA: TGTGCCAGCAGCCCGGGACAGGGGAGCTACGAGCAGTACTTC. The V and J genes are TRBV6-5 and TRBJ2-7; 10 bases map to TRBD1. CDR3 length: 14 residues. Per germline, CDR1 MNHEY and CDR2 SVGAGI. V shed 6 bases, J shed 3 bases, and the junction held 5 bases outside the gene matches.

The chain carries TRBV6-5 and TRBJ1-2, with D possibly matching TRBD1 (5 bases). The CDR3 sequence is 15 residues long. Germline V gives CDR1 MNHEY, CDR2 SVGAGI. V was trimmed by 4 bases and J by 1 base, leaving 13 bases between them. The CDR3 nucleotides read TGTGCCAGCAGTTCACTGACAGCCCGTAACTATGGCTACACCTTC. This translates into CASSSLTARNYGYTF.

The genes are TRBV6-1 and TRBJ2-1; 13 nucleotides line up with TRBD2. This CDR3 region has 16 residues. Trimming took 4 bases from V and 4 from J; bases not matched to a gene: 4. Per germline, CDR1 MNHNS and CDR2 SASEGT. The CDR3, as DNA: TGTGCCAGCAGTGCCTTGACTAGCGGGAGGTACAATGAGCAGTTCTTC. As protein: CASSALTSGRYNEQFF.

Judged by abundance, this clone is medium-sized. The chain uses TRBV7-6 and TRBJ2-7, with a possible D match to TRBD2 (6 bases). Looked up from germline, CDR1 is SGHVS and CDR2 is FNYEAQ. The CDR3 runs 13 residues. V was cut by 5 bases and J by 7 bases, with 15 bases left in between. The CDR3 spells CASSPRRGAEQYF. The CDR3 DNA reads TGTGCCAGCAGCCCCAGGAGGGGTGCAGAGCAGTACTTC.

This chain connects TRBV27 to TRBJ2-7; possibly TRBD1 for D (7 bases). The V gene lost 5 bases and the J gene lost 3 bases, with 17 bases spanning the gap. CDR3 length equals 15 residues. Germline V CDR1 and CDR2: MNHEY, SMNVEV (reference sequence). This chain's CDR3 is CASSHYGGGGYEQYF. In nucleotides, the CDR3 is TGTGCCAGCAGTCACTATGGAGGGGGCGGCTACGAGCAGTACTTC.

CDR3 amino acids: CASSPPGTGHYGYTF. Written as DNA, the CDR3 is TGCGCCAGCAGCCCACCCGGGACAGGGCACTATGGCTACACCTTC. The genes are TRBV4-1 and TRBJ1-2; 9 bases fit TRBD1. With V trimmed by 4 bases and J by 3 bases, 6 bases remained unmatched. The CDR3 loop spans 15 amino acids. CDR1 is MGHRA, CDR2 YSYEKL, per germline.

V is TRBV7-9 and J is TRBJ2-1, with 7 bases lining up with TRBD2. Per germline, CDR1 SEHNR and CDR2 FQNEAQ (reference sequence). With V trimmed by 5 bases and J by 9 bases, 7 bases remained unmatched. The CDR3 covers 13 residues. DNA of the CDR3: TGTGCCAGCAGCCAATTTGGGGGGGGTGAGCAGTTCTTC. Its protein product is CASSQFGGGEQFF.

Worth noting for this clone: At one of its ends the junction is not consistent with the germline gene, which may arise from a read error. The rearrangement joins TRBV18 to TRBJ1-1; D unclear. Germline lookup yields CDR1 KGHSH and CDR2 LQKENI. The CDR3 is 17 residues long. The CDR3 DNA follows: TGTGCCAGCTCACTTAGTACTCAGTCGAGACGAGGCACTGGAGCTTTCTTT. Its translation: CASSLSTQSRRGTGAFF.

This clone was seen a handful of times. The chain employs TRBV7-6 and TRBJ1-5; TRBD1 agrees at 9 bases. CDR1 SGHVS and CDR2 FNYEAQ come from the germline V gene. There are 15 residues in the CDR3. Trimming removed 5 bases from V and 2 bases from J; junction bases left unmatched: 4. In nucleotides, the CDR3 is TGTGCCAGCAGCGTCACAGGGGGCGGCAATCAGCCCCAGCATTTT. Its translation: CASSVTGGGNQPQHF.

The rearrangement uses TRBV2 and TRBJ2-7; 8 nucleotides match TRBD2. J lost 1 base, V lost 6 bases, and 5 bases had no gene match. The CDR3 spans 14 residues. CDR1 SNHLY and CDR2 FYNNEI come from the germline V gene. The CDR3 here is CASRLAVRSYEQYF. The DNA for the CDR3 is TGTGCCAGCAGACTAGCGGTTAGGTCCTACGAGCAGTACTTC.

The genes are TRBV7-9 and TRBJ1-5; weak D call: TRBD1 (5 bases). Germline CDR1 and CDR2: SEHNR and FQNEAQ (reference sequence). V lost 2 bases and J 4 bases, leaving 15 bases between the germline ends. The CDR3 length is 16 residues. CDR3 sequence (DNA): TGTGCCAGCAGCTTATCGGGGGGGGTGGCAAATCAGCCCCAGCATTTT. Translated, it gives CASSLSGGVANQPQHF.

The V gene is TRBV10-3, the J gene TRBJ2-1, with unresolved D. Germline values: CDR1 ENHRY, CDR2 SYGVKD. Between the trimmed V and J ends, which lost 6 bases and 1 base, there was a span of 7 bases. The CDR3 is 13 residues long. CDR3 protein: CAIRSGSYNEQFF. The CDR3 DNA reads TGTGCCATCAGGTCCGGTTCCTACAATGAGCAGTTCTTC.

This rearrangement joins TRBV5-1 to TRBJ2-3, with unresolved D. CDR3 length: 15 residues. Germline V CDR1 and CDR2: SGHRS, YFSETQ. The V end lost 4 bases, the J end lost 7 bases, and 19 bases lay between the germline ends. For the CDR3, the DNA is TGCGCCAGCAGCCCGACTCCCCTACTTCCCCATACGCAGTATTTT. It yields the protein CASSPTPLLPHTQYF.

This clone is labeled medium-sized. V is TRBV7-9 and J is TRBJ2-7, with 10 nucleotides matching TRBD2. The CDR3 consists of 14 residues. J was trimmed by 7 bases and V by 1 base; bases with no gene match: 4. Germline V gene data show CDR1 as SEHNR and CDR2 as FQNEAQ (reference sequence). The CDR3 DNA follows: TGTGCCAGCAGCTTAGTAGCGGGGGGAAGGGAGCAGTACTTC. Translated, it gives CASSLVAGGREQYF.

The chain combines TRBV6-1 with TRBJ2-6; 10 bases agree with TRBD1. Trimming took 7 bases from V and 4 from J; bases not matched to a gene: 4. Germline loops: CDR1 MNHNS, CDR2 SASEGT. The CDR3 loop spans 15 amino acids. The CDR3 DNA reads as TGTGCCAGCAAGGGACAGGGGCTGGGGGCCAACGTCCTGACTTTC. Protein product: CASKGQGLGANVLTF.

The rearrangement links TRBV4-1 to TRBJ2-7; D unclear. CDR1 MGHRA and CDR2 YSYEKL come from the germline V gene. With 0 bases removed from V and 7 bases from J, the gap between germline ends came to 13 bases. The CDR3 sequence is 14 residues long. The CDR3 bases are TGCGCCAGCAGCCAAGATCTTCCCGGGTCGGAGCAGTACTTC. This codes for CASSQDLPGSEQYF.